One and the same sample provided the 6 T cell receptor beta chains below, sequenced in a study of T-cell memory formation after mild COVID-19. TCRdb recomputed calls from the 5' RACE reads with MiXCR, one row per CDR3 protein. In the table there are hundreds of thousands of distinct CDR3 sequences, roughly 15% of which are singletons. The sequencing sample was made of PBMCs or a T cell subset sorted from them (not recorded which). All receptors come from a man aged 18 to 29 who had mild COVID-19 (a few samples of this study predate the infection). Cell type and time point are not known.

The rearrangement links TRBV6-5 to TRBJ2-3; D perhaps matches TRBD1 (5 bases). V shed 2 bases and J shed 6 bases, with 9 bases lying between them. The germline V gene has CDR1 MNHEY and CDR2 SVGAGI. The CDR3 sequence is 13 residues long. The CDR3: CASSYVSGDTQYF. As DNA, the CDR3 is TGTGCCAGCAGTTACGTCTCAGGGGATACGCAGTATTTT.

The genes are TRBV7-9 and TRBJ2-1; D is unresolved. CDR1 is SEHNR and CDR2 is FQNEAQ in the germline V gene (reference sequence). There are 13 residues in the CDR3. Trimming pared 2 bases from V and 8 bases from J, leaving 10 bases between. CDR3: CASSLQSRDEQFF. The CDR3 bases are TGTGCCAGCAGCTTACAATCTCGGGATGAGCAGTTCTTC.

The chain carries TRBV6-6 and TRBJ1-2; D possibly corresponds to TRBD1 (6 bases). The length of the CDR3 is 15 residues. Germline V gene sequence: CDR1 MNHNY, CDR2 SVGAGI (reference sequence). V was pared by 2 bases and J by 3 bases, with 13 bases between. The CDR3: CASSYVSGADYGYTF. CDR3 DNA: TGTGCCAGCAGTTACGTATCAGGGGCTGACTATGGCTACACCTTC.

The J gene is TRBJ2-2, the V gene TRBV7-9, with 13 bases that match TRBD2. From germline, CDR1 is SEHNR and CDR2 FQNEAQ (reference sequence). CDR3 length: 19 residues. The V and J ends lost 5 bases and 1 base, in that order; junction bases with no gene match: 10. The CDR3 sequence: CASSRLGLAGRRNTGELFF. CDR3 coding DNA: TGTGCCAGCAGCCGGTTGGGACTAGCGGGGCGCCGGAACACCGGGGAGCTGTTTTTT.

The chain has TRBV12-3 or TRBV12-4 and TRBJ2-4; 8 positions agree with TRBD1. Germline trimming cut 5 bases from V and 2 bases from J; bases unmatched to any gene: 5. This CDR3 has 15 residues. This chain's CDR3 is CASSSRQGTKNIQYF. In DNA form, the CDR3 reads TGTGCCAGCAGTAGTCGACAGGGGACCAAAAACATTCAGTACTTC.

This clonotype was recorded many times. The chain carries TRBV6-2 or TRBV6-3 and TRBJ1-1; D call uncertain. The CDR3 runs to 13 residues. Per germline, CDR1 MNHEY and CDR2 SVGEGT. Trimming took 8 bases from V and 2 from J, leaving 12 bases between them. As DNA, the CDR3 is TGTGCCAGCCTGCGATGGCCAAACACTGAAGCTTTCTTT. Protein sequence: CASLRWPNTEAFF.